This T cell receptor beta chain came from a study of T cells in narcolepsy. The data were produced by immunoSEQ multiplex PCR, yet TCRdb's version contains in-frame clones alone and is incomplete. The sample records under 30,000 clones, 78% being singletons. The CDR3 has 15 amino acids. The ends lost 6 bases at V and 0 bases at J; junction bases unmatched: 5. Germline V gives CDR1 SNHLY, CDR2 FYNNEI. Study-level findings and limits: Autoreactive clone sequences were missing from some blood memory CD4+ repertoires.

Note on this clone: Its antigen is still unknown.

Sequenced input: CD45RA- memory CD4+ T cells from PBMCs. The chain links TRBV2 to TRBJ1-5; TRBD1 agrees at 7 bases. The TCR was taken from a human donor with narcolepsy. CDR3 coding DNA: TGTGCCAGCAGGGAACAGGGGTCTAGCAATCAGCCCCAGCATTTT. The encoded protein is CASREQGSSNQPQHF.